This TCR beta chain was sequenced in a study of CD8 T cells in Susac syndrome. Deletions cut 1 base from V and 6 bases from J, with 6 bases between. CDR1 is LNHNV and CDR2 is YYDKDF in the germline V gene (reference sequence). The CDR3 loop spans 12 amino acids. An input of about 0.45 to 1 ug of RNA was subjected to reverse transcription using random hexamers. Each CDR3 protein is one row after TCRdb ran MiXCR on the immunoSEQ multiplex PCR reads. The profile shows more than 95,000 distinct CDR3 sequences, around 96% of them singletons. The origin of this receptor is a human donor in good health. The chain couples TRBV15 to TRBJ1-1; D unclear. The sequencing sample was made of CD4+ T cells from PBMCs. CDR3 amino acids: CATSRGPAEAFF. DNA of the CDR3: TGTGCCACCAGCAGAGGTCCCGCTGAAGCTTTCTTT.